This TCR beta chain derives from a study of OX40 agonist ivuxolimab in advanced cancers. Notes on the research overall: Ivuxolimab was a fully human IgG2 agonistic monoclonal antibody targeting the costimulatory receptor OX40 (CD134). Peripheral TCRbeta sequencing was intended to test whether TCR sequence diversity was altered and clonal T-cell expansion was caused by ivuxolimab. Intravenous ivuxolimab was administered to patients every 2 weeks at six dose levels: 0.01, 0.1, 0.3, 1.5, 3 and 10 mg/kg. Partial responses were achieved by three dose-escalation patients, of whom one had hepatocellular carcinoma and two had cutaneous melanoma. Prior anti-PD-1, anti-PD-L1 or anti-CTLA-4 therapy was permitted, and checkpoint inhibitors had been received by around 39% of dose-escalation patients. The paper reports the monotherapy dose-escalation portion (N of about 50 patients) of the phase I ivuxolimab trial. The dose-escalation cohort was about 87% male with a mean age of about 58 years, ranging from roughly 20 to 80. Of the roughly 51 dose-escalation patients, hepatocellular carcinoma was present in 19, melanoma in about 15, renal cell carcinoma in 9 and head and neck cancer in 9. The research as a whole found: In partial responders in the 0.1-3.0 mg/kg groups, normalized peripheral clonal expansion was found to be among the lowest, especially among CD8+ T cells. After ivuxolimab, more expanded clones were found on average in CD8+ T cells than in CD4+ T cells. Clonal expansion of both CD4+ and CD8+ blood T cells was observed from baseline to week 6 at doses 0.1 to 3.0 mg/kg. Low levels of normalized T-cell clonal expansion were also seen in some patients who did not respond. Antigen specificity was not determined for the clonally expanded peripheral T cells.

Genomic DNA was isolated from the sorted cells so that the TCRbeta CDR3 region could be sequenced. The immunoSEQ Assay was used for sequencing of TCRbeta CDR3 regions. In its TCRdb copy, this immuneACCESS table keeps in-frame sequences only and misses some clones. Where compared with another copy, unresolved V genes explain less than half of these, and the others have no known cause. The sample has about 50,000 clones on record, over 85% of them singletons. About 6.5% of the sample is held by the ten biggest clonotypes. Trimmed from V: 0 bases; trimmed from J: 3 bases; junction bases lacking a gene match: 10. Spanning cysteine to phenylalanine, the CDR3 consists of 18 amino acids. Just the 54-base CDR3 DNA is kept, in frame starting at base 1. CDR1 and CDR2 are read off the germline V gene as LGHNA and YSLEER. Patients with autoimmune disease history or receiving systemic immunosuppression were excluded from the trial. Peripheral blood for TCR sequencing was collected from all dose cohorts at baseline, on cycle 4 day 1, and on cycle 7 day 1. The samples were drawn from a first-in-human, open-label, multicenter phase I dose-escalation trial of ivuxolimab. Adults with locally advanced or metastatic melanoma, renal cell carcinoma, hepatocellular carcinoma or head and neck squamous cell carcinoma were enrolled in the trial. Before TCR sequencing, CD4+ T cells and CD8+ T cells from peripheral blood were sorted into separate populations.

About this clone: Its antigen is not yet known. Per-base quality was not reported, and no clone a single base away is much larger than it.

This receptor was identified in an adult with an advanced solid tumor such as melanoma, head and neck, liver or kidney cancer. This material consisted of CD4+ or CD8+ T cells sorted from blood, taken in a trial of the OX40 agonist ivuxolimab. The sequence is built from TRBV4-3 and TRBJ2-1; 8 junctional bases match TRBD1. CDR3 protein: CASSQDRRAQGGYNEQFF. The nucleotides are TGCGCCAGCAGCCAAGATCGGAGGGCACAGGGGGGCTACAATGAGCAGTTCTTC.